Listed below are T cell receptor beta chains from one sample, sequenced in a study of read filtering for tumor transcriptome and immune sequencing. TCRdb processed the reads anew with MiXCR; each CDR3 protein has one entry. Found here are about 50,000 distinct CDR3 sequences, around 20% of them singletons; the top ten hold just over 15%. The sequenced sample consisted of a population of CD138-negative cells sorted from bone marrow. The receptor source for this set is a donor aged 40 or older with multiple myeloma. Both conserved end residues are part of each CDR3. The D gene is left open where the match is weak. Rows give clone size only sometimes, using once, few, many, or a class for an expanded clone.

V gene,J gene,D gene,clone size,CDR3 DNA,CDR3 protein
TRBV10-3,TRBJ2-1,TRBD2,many,TGTGCCATCTCACTAGCGGGAGCTTACAATGAGCAGTTCTTC,CAISLAGAYNEQFF
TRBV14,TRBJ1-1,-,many,TGTGCCAGCAGCCAGTCCAGAAAGGGTGAAGCTTTCTTT,CASSQSRKGEAFF
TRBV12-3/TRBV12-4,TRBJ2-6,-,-,TGTGCCAGCAGTTTAAGTTCACCGGGACGGTCTGGGGCCAACGTCCTGACTTTC,CASSLSSPGRSGANVLTF
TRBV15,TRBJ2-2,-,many,TGTGCCACCAGCAGTGGCTCGGGGGCTGAGAACACCGGGGAGCTGTTTTTT,CATSSGSGAENTGELFF
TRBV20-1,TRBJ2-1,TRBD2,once,TGCAGTGCTATCATGGGACTAGCCTTAGGCAATGAGCAGTTCTTC,CSAIMGLALGNEQFF
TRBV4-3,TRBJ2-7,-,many,TGCGCCAGCAGCCAAGAGAGGGGCACTCAGCAGTACTTC,CASSQERGTQQYF
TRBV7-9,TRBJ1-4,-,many,TGTGCCAGCAGCTTAGTCACAGGGTACGGGGAAAAACTGTTTTTT,CASSLVTGYGEKLFF
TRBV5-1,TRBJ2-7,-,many,TGCGCCAGCAGCTTGGGGCAGGCGGGTGAGCAGTACTTC,CASSLGQAGEQYF
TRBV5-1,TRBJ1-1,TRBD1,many,TGCGCCAGCAGCTTACAGGGGGCGCGGGACACTGAAGCTTTCTTT,CASSLQGARDTEAFF
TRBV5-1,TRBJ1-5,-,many,TGCGCCAGCAGCTTGGGGGGGAAGGAACAGCCCCAGCATTTT,CASSLGGKEQPQHF
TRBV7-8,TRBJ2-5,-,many,TGTGCCAGCAGCCCTTGGGGGACCCAGTACTTC,CASSPWGTQYF
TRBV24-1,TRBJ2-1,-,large,TGTGCCACCAGTGACCCACGGGGAGGGGGCTTAGATGAGCAGTTCTTC,CATSDPRGGGLDEQFF
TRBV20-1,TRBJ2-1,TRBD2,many,TGCAGTGCTGGGGCTAGCGGGGTGAATGAGCAGTTCTTC,CSAGASGVNEQFF
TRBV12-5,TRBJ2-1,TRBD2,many,TGTGCTAGTGGATTAAGCGGGAGTATCTATGAGCAGTTCTTC,CASGLSGSIYEQFF
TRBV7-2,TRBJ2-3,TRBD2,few,TGTGCCAGCAGCCTCACGGGGGGAATAGCGGTGGCTTTT,CASSLTGGIAVAF
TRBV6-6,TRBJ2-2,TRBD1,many,TGTGCCAGCGATAACAGGGGTACCGGGGAGCTGTTTTTT,CASDNRGTGELFF
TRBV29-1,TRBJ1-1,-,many,TGCAGCGTTGGCGGGGGCGCCGGAACTGAAGCTTTCTTT,CSVGGGAGTEAFF
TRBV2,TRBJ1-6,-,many,TGTGCCAGCAGAAAAAGGGGGAAAGGTTCACCCCTCCACTTT,CASRKRGKGSPLHF
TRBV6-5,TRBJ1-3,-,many,TGTGCCAGCAGGAAGGACAGAGGCTCTGGAAACACCATATATTTT,CASRKDRGSGNTIYF
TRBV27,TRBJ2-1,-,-,TGTACCAGCAGACTAGGGGGAAGCTCCTACAATGAGCAGTCCTTC,CTSRLGGSSYNEQSF
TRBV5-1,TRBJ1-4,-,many,TGCGCCAGCAGCTTCGGAGGGGTCGCGGATGAAAAACTGTTTTTT,CASSFGGVADEKLFF
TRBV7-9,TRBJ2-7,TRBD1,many,TGTGCCAGCAGCTTAAGTACCGGGACAGGGAGCGAGCAGTACTTC,CASSLSTGTGSEQYF
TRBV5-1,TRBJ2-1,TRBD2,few,TGCGCCAGCAGCTTGGGCTCTAGCGGGAGGGCCGGTTTCAATGAGCAGTTCTTC,CASSLGSSGRAGFNEQFF
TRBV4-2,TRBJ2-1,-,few,TGTGCCAGCAGTCGACCCGGGGGACAGACCTACAATGAGCAGTTCTTC,CASSRPGGQTYNEQFF
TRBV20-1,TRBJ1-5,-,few,TGCAGTGCGACCGTGGTAGGTAGCAATCAGCCCCAGCATTTT,CSATVVGSNQPQHF
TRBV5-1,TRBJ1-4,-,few,TGCGCCAGCAGCCATCCGGGACAAAATAATGAAAAACTGTTTTTT,CASSHPGQNNEKLFF
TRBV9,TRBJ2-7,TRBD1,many,TGTGCCAGCAGCGCCCGGGACAGTAATATGGAGCAGTACTTC,CASSARDSNMEQYF
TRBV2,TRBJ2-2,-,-,TGTGTCAGCTTGGGGACCGGGGAGCTGTTTTTT,CVSLGTGELFF
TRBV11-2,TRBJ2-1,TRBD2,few,TGTGCCAGCAGCTTTCCCTATAGCGGGAGGGCCTTGCTTTGGGAGCAGTTCTTC,CASSFPYSGRALLWEQFF
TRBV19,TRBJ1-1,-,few,TGTGCCAGCCTCTATCAAGCTTTCTTT,CASLYQAFF
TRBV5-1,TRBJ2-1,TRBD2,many,TGCGCCAGCAGCCTAGGACTAGCGGGAGGGCTCTCCTACAATGAGCAGTTCTTC,CASSLGLAGGLSYNEQFF
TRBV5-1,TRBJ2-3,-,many,TGCGCCAGCAGCTTGGACAGGGTTGATACGCAGTATTTT,CASSLDRVDTQYF
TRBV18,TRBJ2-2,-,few,TGTGCCAGCTCACCACCAAACGGGGGCATCGTCACCGGGGAGCTGTTTTTT,CASSPPNGGIVTGELFF
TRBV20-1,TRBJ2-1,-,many,TGCAGTGCTAGCGAGATGGGAAACTCCGCCGGGTTGAATGAGCAGTTCTTC,CSASEMGNSAGLNEQFF
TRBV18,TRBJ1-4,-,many,TGTGCCAGCTCACCGGGTGGTGGCGGTGACCTGGAAAAACTGTTTTTT,CASSPGGGGDLEKLFF
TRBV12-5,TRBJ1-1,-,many,TGTGCTAGTGGTTTGGTACCGACGACTGAAGCTTTCTTT,CASGLVPTTEAFF
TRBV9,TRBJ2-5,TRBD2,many,TGTGCCAGCAGCGCGACCGTAGCGGGAGGCCAAGAGACCCAGTACTTC,CASSATVAGGQETQYF
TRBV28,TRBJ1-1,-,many,TGTGCCAGCAGTCCCGGTAGAATGGCTGAAGCTTTCTTT,CASSPGRMAEAFF